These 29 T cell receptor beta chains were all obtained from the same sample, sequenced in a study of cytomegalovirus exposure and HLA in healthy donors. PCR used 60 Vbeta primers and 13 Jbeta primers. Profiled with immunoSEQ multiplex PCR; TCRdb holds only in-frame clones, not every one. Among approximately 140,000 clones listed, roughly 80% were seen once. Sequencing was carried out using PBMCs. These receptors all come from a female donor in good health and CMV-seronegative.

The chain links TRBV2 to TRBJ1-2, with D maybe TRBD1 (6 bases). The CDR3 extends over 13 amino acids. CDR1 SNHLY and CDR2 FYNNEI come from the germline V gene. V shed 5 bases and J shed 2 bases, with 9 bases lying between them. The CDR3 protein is CASSPGTNYGYTF. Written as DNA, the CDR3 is TGTGCCAGCAGTCCCGGGACAAACTATGGCTACACCTTC.

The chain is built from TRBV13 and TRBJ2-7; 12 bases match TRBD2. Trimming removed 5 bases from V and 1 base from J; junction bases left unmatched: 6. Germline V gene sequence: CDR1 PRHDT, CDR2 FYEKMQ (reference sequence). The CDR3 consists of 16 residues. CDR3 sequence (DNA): TGTGCCAGCAGCCGACTAGCGGGGGAGACATCCTACGAGCAGTACTTC. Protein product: CASSRLAGETSYEQYF.

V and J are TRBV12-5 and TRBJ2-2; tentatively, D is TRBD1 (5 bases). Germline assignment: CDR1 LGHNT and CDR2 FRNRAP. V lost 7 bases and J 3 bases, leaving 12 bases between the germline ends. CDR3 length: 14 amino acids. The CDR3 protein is CASDQGSDTGELFF. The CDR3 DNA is TGTGCTAGTGATCAGGGTTCGGACACCGGGGAGCTGTTTTTT.

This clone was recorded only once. The chain's CDR3 is CASSGIAPTGELFF. In DNA, the CDR3 is TGTGCCAGTAGTGGAATAGCCCCGACCGGGGAGCTGTTTTTT. The genes are TRBV19 and TRBJ2-2, with no clear D. Germline loops: CDR1 LNHDA, CDR2 SQIVND (reference sequence). V gave up 5 bases and J gave up 5 bases, with 12 bases separating them. The CDR3 runs to 14 residues.

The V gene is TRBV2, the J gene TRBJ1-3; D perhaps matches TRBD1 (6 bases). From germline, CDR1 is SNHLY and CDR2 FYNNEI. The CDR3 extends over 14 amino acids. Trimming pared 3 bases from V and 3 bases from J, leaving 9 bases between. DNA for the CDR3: TGTGCCAGCAGTGAGGGGGCTGGTGGAAACACCATATATTTT. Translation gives CASSEGAGGNTIYF.

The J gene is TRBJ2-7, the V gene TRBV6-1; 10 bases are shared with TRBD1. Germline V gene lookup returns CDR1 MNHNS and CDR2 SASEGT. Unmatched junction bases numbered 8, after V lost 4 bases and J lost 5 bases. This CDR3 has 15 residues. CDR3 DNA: TGTGCCAGCAGTGGTCGGACAGGGGGTAATCACGAGCAGTACTTC. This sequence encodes CASSGRTGGNHEQYF.

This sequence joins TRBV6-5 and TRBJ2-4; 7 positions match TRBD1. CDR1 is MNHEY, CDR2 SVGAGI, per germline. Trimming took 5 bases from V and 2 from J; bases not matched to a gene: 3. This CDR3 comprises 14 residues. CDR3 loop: CASSQQGSKNIQYF. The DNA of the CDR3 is TGTGCCAGCAGTCAACAGGGGTCCAAAAACATTCAGTACTTC.

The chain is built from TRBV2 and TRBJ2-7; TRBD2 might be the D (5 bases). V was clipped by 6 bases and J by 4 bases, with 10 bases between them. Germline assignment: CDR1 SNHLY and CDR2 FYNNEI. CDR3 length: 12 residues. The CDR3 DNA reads TGTGCCAGCAGCTACTGGGAGTACGAGCAGTACTTC. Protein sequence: CASSYWEYEQYF.

The CDR3, as DNA: TGTGCCAGCTCACCGGGGGGGGACGAGCAGTACTTC. Protein: CASSPGGDEQYF. V gene TRBV18 combines with J gene TRBJ2-7; 7 bases map to TRBD2. The CDR3 is made up of 12 amino acids. Trimming removed 3 bases from V and 5 bases from J; junction bases left unmatched: 1. The germline CDR1 and CDR2 sequences are KGHSH and LQKENI.

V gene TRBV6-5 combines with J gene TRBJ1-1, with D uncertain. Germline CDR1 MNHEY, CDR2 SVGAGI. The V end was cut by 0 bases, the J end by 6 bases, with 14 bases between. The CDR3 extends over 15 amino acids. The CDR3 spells CASSYSYSDKAEAFF. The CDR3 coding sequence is TGTGCCAGCAGTTACTCGTACAGTGACAAGGCTGAAGCTTTCTTT.

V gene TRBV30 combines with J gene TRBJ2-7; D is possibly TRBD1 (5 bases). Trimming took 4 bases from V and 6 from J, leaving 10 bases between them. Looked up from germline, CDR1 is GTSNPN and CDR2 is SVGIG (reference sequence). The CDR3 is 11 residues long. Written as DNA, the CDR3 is TGTGCCTGGAACACAGGCGGCGAGCAGTACTTC. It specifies CAWNTGGEQYF.

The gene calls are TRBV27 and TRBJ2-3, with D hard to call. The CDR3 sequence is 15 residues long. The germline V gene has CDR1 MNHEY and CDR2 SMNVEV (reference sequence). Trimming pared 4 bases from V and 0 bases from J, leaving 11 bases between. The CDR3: CASSSRHPSTDTQYF. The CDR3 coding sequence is TGTGCCAGCAGTTCAAGACATCCTAGCACAGATACGCAGTATTTT.

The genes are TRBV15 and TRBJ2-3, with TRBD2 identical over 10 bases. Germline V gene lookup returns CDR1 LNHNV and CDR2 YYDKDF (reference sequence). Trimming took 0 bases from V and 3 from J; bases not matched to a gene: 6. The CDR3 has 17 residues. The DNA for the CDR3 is TGTGCCACCAGCAGAGACCTACTAGCGGGACGGACAGATACGCAGTATTTT. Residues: CATSRDLLAGRTDTQYF.

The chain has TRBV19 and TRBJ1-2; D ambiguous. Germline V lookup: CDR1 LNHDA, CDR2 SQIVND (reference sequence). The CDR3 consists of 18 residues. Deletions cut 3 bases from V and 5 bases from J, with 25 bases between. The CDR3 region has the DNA TGTGCCAGTAGTATCGGGCAACCCGGGGAGGGAAGAGATTATGGCTACACCTTC. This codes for CASSIGQPGEGRDYGYTF.

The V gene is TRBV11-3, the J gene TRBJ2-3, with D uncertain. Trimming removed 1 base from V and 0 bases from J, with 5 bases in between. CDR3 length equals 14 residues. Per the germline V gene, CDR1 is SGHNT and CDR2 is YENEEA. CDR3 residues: CASSLVGSTDTQYF. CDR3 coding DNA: TGTGCCAGCAGCTTAGTGGGCAGCACAGATACGCAGTATTTT. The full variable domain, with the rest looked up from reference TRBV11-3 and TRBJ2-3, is EAGVVQSPRYKIIEKKQPVAFWCNPISGHNTLYWYLQNLGQGPELLIRYENEEAVDDSQLPKDRFSAERLKGVDSTLKIQPAELGDSAVYLCASSLVGSTDTQYFGPGTRLTVL.

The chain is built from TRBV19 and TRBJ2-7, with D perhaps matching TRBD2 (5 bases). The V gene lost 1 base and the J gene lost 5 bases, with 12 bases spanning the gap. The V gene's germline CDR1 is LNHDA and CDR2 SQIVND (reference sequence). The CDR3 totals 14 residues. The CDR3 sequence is CASSIVLEGDEQYF. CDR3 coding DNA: TGTGCCAGTAGTATAGTACTAGAGGGTGACGAGCAGTACTTC.

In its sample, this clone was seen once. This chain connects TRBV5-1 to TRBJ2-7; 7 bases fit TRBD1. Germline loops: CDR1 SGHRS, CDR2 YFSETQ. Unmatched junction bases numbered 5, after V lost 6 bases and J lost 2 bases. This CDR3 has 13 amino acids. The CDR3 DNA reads TGCGCCAGCACACAGGGACAGACCTACGAGCAGTACTTC. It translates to CASTQGQTYEQYF.

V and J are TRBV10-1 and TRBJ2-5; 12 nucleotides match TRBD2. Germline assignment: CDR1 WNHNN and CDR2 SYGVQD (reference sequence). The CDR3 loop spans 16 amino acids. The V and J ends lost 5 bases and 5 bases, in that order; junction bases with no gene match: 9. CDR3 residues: CASSTGLAGTDETQYF. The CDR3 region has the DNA TGCGCCAGCAGTACCGGACTAGCGGGGACGGACGAGACCCAGTACTTC.

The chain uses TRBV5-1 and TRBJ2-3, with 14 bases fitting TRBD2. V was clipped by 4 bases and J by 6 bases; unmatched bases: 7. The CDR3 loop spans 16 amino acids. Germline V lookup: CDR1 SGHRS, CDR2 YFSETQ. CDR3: CASSPGTSGGSDTQYF. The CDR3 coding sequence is TGCGCCAGCAGCCCGGGGACTAGCGGGGGATCGGATACGCAGTATTTT.

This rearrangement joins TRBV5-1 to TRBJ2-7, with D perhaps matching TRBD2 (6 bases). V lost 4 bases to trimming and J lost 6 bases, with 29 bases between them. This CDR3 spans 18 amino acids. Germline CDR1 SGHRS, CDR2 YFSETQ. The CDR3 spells CASSDARGNLLTSSEQYF. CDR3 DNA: TGCGCCAGCAGCGATGCCCGGGGGAACCTCCTGACCTCATCCGAGCAGTACTTC.

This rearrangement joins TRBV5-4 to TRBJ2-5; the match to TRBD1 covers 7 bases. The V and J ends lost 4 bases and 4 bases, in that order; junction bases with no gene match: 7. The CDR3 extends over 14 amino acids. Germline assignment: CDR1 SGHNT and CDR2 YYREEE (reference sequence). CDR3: CASSPGQAPETQYF. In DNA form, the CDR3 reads TGTGCCAGCAGCCCCGGACAGGCCCCAGAGACCCAGTACTTC.

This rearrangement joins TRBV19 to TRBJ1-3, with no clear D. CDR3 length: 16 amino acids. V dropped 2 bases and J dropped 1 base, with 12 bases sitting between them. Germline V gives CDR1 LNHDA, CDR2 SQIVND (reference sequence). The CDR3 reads CASSIQAVKSGNTIYF. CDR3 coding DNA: TGTGCCAGTAGTATACAGGCCGTAAAATCTGGAAACACCATATATTTT.

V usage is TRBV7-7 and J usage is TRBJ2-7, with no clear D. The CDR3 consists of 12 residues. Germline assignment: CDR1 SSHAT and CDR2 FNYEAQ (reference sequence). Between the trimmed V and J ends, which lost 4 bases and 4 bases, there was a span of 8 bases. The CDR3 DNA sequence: TGTGCCAGCAGCTACGACGGGTACGAGCAGTACTTC. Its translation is CASSYDGYEQYF.

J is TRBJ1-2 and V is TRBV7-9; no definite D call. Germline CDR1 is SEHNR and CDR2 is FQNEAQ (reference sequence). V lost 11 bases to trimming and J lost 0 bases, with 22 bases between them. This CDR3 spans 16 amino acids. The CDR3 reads CAHDPGRMTSNYGYTF. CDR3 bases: TGTGCCCACGACCCCGGGAGGATGACATCTAACTATGGCTACACCTTC.

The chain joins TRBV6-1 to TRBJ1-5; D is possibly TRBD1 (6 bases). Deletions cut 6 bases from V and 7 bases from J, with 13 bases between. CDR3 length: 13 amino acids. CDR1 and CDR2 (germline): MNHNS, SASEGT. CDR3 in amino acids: CASSWTAGQPQHF. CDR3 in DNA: TGTGCCAGCAGCTGGACAGCGGGGCAGCCCCAGCATTTT.

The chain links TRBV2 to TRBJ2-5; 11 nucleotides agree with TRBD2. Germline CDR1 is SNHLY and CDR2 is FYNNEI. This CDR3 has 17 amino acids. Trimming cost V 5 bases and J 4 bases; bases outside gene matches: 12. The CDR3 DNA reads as TGTGCCAGCAGTAGTGGGACTAGCGGTTGGGGGGGAGAGACCCAGTACTTC. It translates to CASSSGTSGWGGETQYF.

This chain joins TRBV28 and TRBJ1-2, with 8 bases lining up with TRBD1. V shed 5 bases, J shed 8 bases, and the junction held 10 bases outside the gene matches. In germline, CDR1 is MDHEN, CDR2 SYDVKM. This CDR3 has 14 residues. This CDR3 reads CASSAAGGRSGYTF. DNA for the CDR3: TGTGCCAGCAGTGCAGCAGGGGGCAGGTCAGGCTACACCTTC.

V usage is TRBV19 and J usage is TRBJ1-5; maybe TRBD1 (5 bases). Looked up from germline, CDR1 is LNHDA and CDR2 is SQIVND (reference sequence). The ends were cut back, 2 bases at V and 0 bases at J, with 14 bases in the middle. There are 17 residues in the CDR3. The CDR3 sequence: CASSISQGGFSNQPQHF. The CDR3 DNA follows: TGTGCCAGTAGTATATCTCAGGGTGGCTTTAGCAATCAGCCCCAGCATTTT.

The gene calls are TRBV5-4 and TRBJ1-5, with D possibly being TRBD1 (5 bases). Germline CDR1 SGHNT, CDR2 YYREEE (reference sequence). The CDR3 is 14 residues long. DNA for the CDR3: TGTGCTTTGGTTCGGGGGTCTTTGAGTCAGCCCCAGCATTTT. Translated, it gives CALVRGSLSQPQHF.